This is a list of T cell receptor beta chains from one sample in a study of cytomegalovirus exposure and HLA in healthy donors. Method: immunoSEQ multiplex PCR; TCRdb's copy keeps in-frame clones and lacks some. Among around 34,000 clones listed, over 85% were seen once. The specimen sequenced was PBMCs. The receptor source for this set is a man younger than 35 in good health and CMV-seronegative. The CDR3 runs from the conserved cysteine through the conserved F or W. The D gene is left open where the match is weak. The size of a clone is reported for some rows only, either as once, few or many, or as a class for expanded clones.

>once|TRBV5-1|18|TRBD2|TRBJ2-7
CASSIGGGRRDFGYEQYF
TGCGCCAGCAGCATCGGGGGGGGGCGAAGAGATTTTGGCTACGAGCAGTACTTC
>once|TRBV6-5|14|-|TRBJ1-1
CASSYSGGNTEAFF
TGTGCCAGCAGTTACTCAGGAGGGAACACTGAAGCTTTCTTT
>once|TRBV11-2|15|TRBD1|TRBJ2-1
CASSLDRGKHNEQFF
TGTGCCAGCAGCTTAGACAGGGGGAAACACAATGAGCAGTTCTTC
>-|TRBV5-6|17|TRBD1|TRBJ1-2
CASSGPGQRTGGVGYTF
TGTGCCAGCAGCGGTCCTGGCCAACGGACAGGAGGTGTGGGATACACCTTC
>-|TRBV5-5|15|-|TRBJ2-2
CASSLYDLNTGELFF
TGTGCCAGCAGCTTGTATGACTTGAACACCGGGGAGCTGTTTTTT
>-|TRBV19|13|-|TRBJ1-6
CATHSSYNSPLHF
TGTGCCACCCATAGCTCCTATAATTCACCCCTCCACTTT
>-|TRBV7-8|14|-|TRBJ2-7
CASSLQVGGYEQYF
TGTGCCAGCAGCTTGCAAGTGGGGGGCTACGAGCAGTACTTC
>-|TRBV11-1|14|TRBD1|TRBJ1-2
CASSEGQVAYGYTF
TGTGCCAGCAGCGAGGGACAGGTGGCCTATGGCTACACCTTC
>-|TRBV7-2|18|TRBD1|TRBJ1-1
CASSGLQGTLYANTEAFF
TGTGCCAGCAGCGGCCTACAGGGGACCCTTTACGCTAACACTGAAGCTTTCTTT
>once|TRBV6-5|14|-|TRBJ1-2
CASSPRWGGYGYTF
TGTGCCAGCAGCCCCCGGTGGGGGGGCTATGGCTACACCTTC
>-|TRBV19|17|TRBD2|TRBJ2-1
CASSIDLGAGAHNEQFF
TGTGCCAGTAGTATAGATCTGGGAGCGGGAGCCCACAATGAGCAGTTCTTC
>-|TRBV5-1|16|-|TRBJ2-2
CASSLGFRVSTGELFF
TGCGCCAGCAGCTTGGGGTTCAGGGTCAGCACCGGGGAGCTGTTTTTT
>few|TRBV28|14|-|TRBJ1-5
CASTYPMTEAPQHF
TGTGCCAGCACATACCCGATGACAGAAGCCCCGCAGCATTTT
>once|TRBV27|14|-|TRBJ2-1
CASSLFNRDHEQFF
TGTGCCAGCAGTTTGTTCAACAGGGACCATGAGCAGTTCTTC
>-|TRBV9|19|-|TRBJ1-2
CASSDSPGTGKGGFYGYTF
TGTGCCAGCAGCGACTCCCCCGGGACGGGGAAGGGAGGTTTTTATGGCTACACCTTC
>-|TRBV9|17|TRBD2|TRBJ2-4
CASSPPGLADGGNIQYF
TGTGCCAGCAGCCCACCCGGACTAGCGGACGGGGGAAACATTCAGTACTTC
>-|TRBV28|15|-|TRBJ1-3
CASSLVEGAGNTIYF
TGTGCCAGCAGTTTAGTGGAGGGCGCTGGAAACACCATATATTTT
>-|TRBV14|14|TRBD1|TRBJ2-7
CASSQTGAFYEQYF
TGTGCCAGCAGCCAGACAGGGGCCTTCTACGAGCAGTACTTC
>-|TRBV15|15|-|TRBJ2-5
CATSRDSGLLGTQYF
TGTGCCACCAGCAGAGACTCGGGACTGCTGGGGACCCAGTACTTC
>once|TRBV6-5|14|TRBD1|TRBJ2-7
CASSLWTGPYEQYF
TGTGCCAGCAGTCTCTGGACAGGCCCCTACGAGCAGTACTTC
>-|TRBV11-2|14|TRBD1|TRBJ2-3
CASSIYRGADTQYF
TGTGCCAGCAGCATTTACAGGGGGGCGGATACGCAGTATTTT
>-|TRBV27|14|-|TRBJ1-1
CASSLARVPTEAFF
TGTGCCAGCAGTTTGGCCCGGGTTCCCACTGAAGCTTTCTTT
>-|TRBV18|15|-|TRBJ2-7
CASSRDRDRRNEQYF
TGTGCCAGCTCGCGGGACAGAGACAGACGTAACGAGCAGTACTTC
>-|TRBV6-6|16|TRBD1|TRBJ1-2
CASRGGNRGPARGYTF
TGTGCCAGTCGGGGGGGGAACAGGGGGCCCGCGAGGGGCTACACCTTC
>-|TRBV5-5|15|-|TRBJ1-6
CASSLSSQGNSPLHF
TGTGCCAGCAGCTTGTCGTCCCAGGGGAATTCACCCCTCCACTTT
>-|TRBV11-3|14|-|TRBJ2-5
CASSRGTSEETQYF
TGTGCCAGCAGCCGGGGGACTTCAGAAGAGACCCAGTACTTC
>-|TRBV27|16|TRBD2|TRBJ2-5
CASRPGAAGGLETQYF
TGTGCCAGCAGGCCCGGAGCAGCGGGGGGGCTAGAGACCCAGTACTTC
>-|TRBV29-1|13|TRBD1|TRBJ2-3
CSVKTGVGDTQYF
TGCAGCGTTAAAACAGGGGTGGGGGATACGCAGTATTTT
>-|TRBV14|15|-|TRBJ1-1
CASSQVAQLNTEAFF
TGTGCCAGCAGCCAAGTCGCGCAACTGAACACTGAAGCTTTCTTT
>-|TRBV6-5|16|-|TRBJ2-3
CASSYSSASGTDTQYF
TGTGCCAGCAGTTACTCGAGCGCTAGCGGCACAGATACGCAGTATTTT
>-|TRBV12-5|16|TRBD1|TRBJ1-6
CASGTTTGSIGSPLHF
TGTGCTAGTGGTACAACGACAGGGAGTATCGGATCACCCCTCCACTTT
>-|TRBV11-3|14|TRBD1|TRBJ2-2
CASSSYRGEGELFF
TGTGCCAGCAGCTCTTACAGGGGCGAGGGGGAGCTGTTTTTT
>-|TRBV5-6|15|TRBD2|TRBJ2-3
CASSPLAGAPDTQYF
TGTGCCAGCAGTCCATTAGCGGGAGCACCTGATACGCAGTATTTT
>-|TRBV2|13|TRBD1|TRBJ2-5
CASSGTGQETQYF
TGTGCCAGCAGTGGGACAGGGCAAGAGACCCAGTACTTC
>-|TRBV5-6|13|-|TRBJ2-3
CASNPAGLDTQYF
TGTGCCAGCAACCCGGCAGGGCTCGATACGCAGTATTTT
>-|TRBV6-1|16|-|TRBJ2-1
CASSEAGVLSYNEQFF
TGTGCCAGCAGTGAAGCAGGGGTCCTCTCCTACAATGAGCAGTTCTTC
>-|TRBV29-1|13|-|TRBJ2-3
CSVPEGGTDTQYF
TGCAGCGTTCCTGAAGGGGGCACAGATACGCAGTATTTT
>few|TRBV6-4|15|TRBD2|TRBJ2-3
CASSDSGGATDTQYF
TGTGCCAGCAGTGACTCCGGGGGGGCCACAGATACGCAGTATTTT
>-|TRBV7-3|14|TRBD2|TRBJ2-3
CASSPSGVTDTQYF
TGTGCCAGCAGTCCTAGCGGGGTCACAGATACGCAGTATTTT
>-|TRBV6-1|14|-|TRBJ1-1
CASSTGSMNTEAFF
TGTGCCAGCAGTACAGGGAGCATGAACACTGAAGCTTTCTTT
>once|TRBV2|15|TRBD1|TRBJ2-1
CASSADRPSYNEQFF
TGTGCCAGCAGTGCGGACAGGCCCTCGTACAATGAGCAGTTCTTC
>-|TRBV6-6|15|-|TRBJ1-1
CASSYSGGSNTEAFF
TGTGCCAGCAGTTACTCCGGGGGGTCGAACACTGAAGCTTTCTTT
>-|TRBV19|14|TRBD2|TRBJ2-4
CASSQTGGGGVQYF
TGTGCCAGTAGCCAGACTGGGGGGGGAGGGGTTCAGTACTTC
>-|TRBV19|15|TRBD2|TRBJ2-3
CASSIMRGGTDTQYF
TGTGCCAGTAGTATCATGCGGGGGGGCACAGATACGCAGTATTTT
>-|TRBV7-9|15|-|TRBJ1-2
CASSQESGRGYGYTF
TGTGCCAGCAGCCAAGAATCAGGGCGCGGATATGGCTACACCTTC
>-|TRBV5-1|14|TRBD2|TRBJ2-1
CASSFGLAGNEQFF
TGCGCCAGCAGCTTCGGACTAGCGGGAAATGAGCAGTTCTTC
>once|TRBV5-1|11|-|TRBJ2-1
CASSEANEQFF
TGCGCCAGCAGCGAGGCCAATGAGCAGTTCTTC
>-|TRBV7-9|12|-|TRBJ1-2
CASSLQVYGYTF
TGTGCCAGCAGCTTACAGGTTTATGGCTACACCTTC
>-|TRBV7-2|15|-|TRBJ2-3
CASSSEGLSTDTQYF
TGTGCCAGCAGCTCAGAGGGACTCAGCACAGATACGCAGTATTTT
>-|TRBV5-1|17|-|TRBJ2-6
CASSLGSGVPGANVLTF
TGCGCCAGCAGCTTGGGGTCAGGGGTTCCTGGGGCCAACGTCCTGACTTTC
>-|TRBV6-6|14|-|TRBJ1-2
CASRAAGQNYGYTF
TGTGCCAGCAGAGCGGCCGGGCAGAACTATGGCTACACCTTC
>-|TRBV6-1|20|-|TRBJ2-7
CASSEFRTGASRPAPYEQYF
TGTGCCAGCAGTGAATTCAGGACGGGAGCTTCCCGCCCGGCCCCCTACGAGCAGTACTTC
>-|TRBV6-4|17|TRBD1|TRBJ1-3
CASRGAAGGRRGNTIYF
TGTGCCAGCAGGGGGGCGGCAGGGGGGCGACGGGGAAACACCATATATTTT